The next 19 T cell receptor beta chains were all read from a single sample in a study of blood T cell repertoires in COVID-19. This table comes from immunoSEQ multiplex PCR, and its TCRdb copy is limited to in-frame clones, with some not included. The repertoire includes approximately 100,000 clones, about 89% of them detected once, and 17% sits in the top ten. The specimen was peripheral blood. These receptors came from a man in his fifties with acute or convalescent COVID-19.

This rearrangement joins TRBV5-5 to TRBJ1-4; the D gene is possibly TRBD1 (6 bases). The CDR3 length is 14 residues. In germline, CDR1 is SGHKS, CDR2 YYEKEE (reference sequence). V was trimmed by 4 bases and J by 8 bases, leaving 15 bases between them. CDR3 loop: CASSPTTGPEKLFF. CDR3 sequence (DNA): TGTGCCAGCAGCCCAACGACAGGACCCGAAAAACTGTTTTTT. Full variable domain (missing parts from reference TRBV5-5 and TRBJ1-4): DAGVTQSPTHLIKTRGQQVTLRCSPISGHKSVSWYQQVLGQGPQFIFQYYEKEERGRGNFPDRFSARQFPNYSSELNVNALLLGDSALYLCASSPTTGPEKLFFGSGTQLSVL.

This chain connects TRBV9 to TRBJ2-2, with a possible D match to TRBD2 (7 bases). In germline, CDR1 is SGDLS, CDR2 YYNGEE. The CDR3 consists of 15 residues. V lost 4 bases to trimming and J lost 2 bases, with 12 bases between them. Written as DNA, the CDR3 is TGTGCCAGCAGCATCGGGGGGCCTAACACCGGGGAGCTGTTTTTT. It yields the protein CASSIGGPNTGELFF. Supplemented by reference TRBV9 and TRBJ2-2, the full variable domain reads DSGVTQTPKHLITATGQRVTLRCSPRSGDLSVYWYQQSLDQGLQFLIQYYNGEERAKGNILERFSAQQFPDLHSELNLSSLELGDSALYFCASSIGGPNTGELFFGEGSRLTVL.

The chain recombines TRBV5-6 with TRBJ2-5, with 9 bases that match TRBD1. Germline loops: CDR1 SGHDT, CDR2 YYEEEE. J gave up 5 bases and V 2 bases, and 4 bases lay outside the gene matches. The CDR3 has 14 residues. For the CDR3, the DNA is TGTGCCAGCAGCTTCCGGACAGGGGCGGAGACCCAGTACTTC. Translating gives CASSFRTGAETQYF.

This chain connects TRBV18 to TRBJ1-5; D may be TRBD1 (6 bases). Germline lookup yields CDR1 KGHSH and CDR2 LQKENI. Between the trimmed V and J ends, which lost 5 bases and 5 bases, there was a span of 13 bases. This CDR3 contains 14 residues. The CDR3 nucleotides are TGTGCCAGCTCAAGGACAGACGAACATCAGCCCCAGCATTTT. Its protein is CASSRTDEHQPQHF.

V gene TRBV7-9 combines with J gene TRBJ2-5; 9 nucleotides agree with TRBD1. V shed 4 bases and J 2 bases; nucleotides not matched to a gene: 5. This CDR3 is 15 amino acids long. CDR1 SEHNR and CDR2 FQNEAQ come from the germline V gene (reference sequence). The CDR3 region is CASSSGQGSQETQYF. In DNA form, the CDR3 reads TGTGCCAGCAGCTCGGGACAGGGAAGTCAAGAGACCCAGTACTTC.

This chain uses TRBV2 with TRBJ2-2, with 7 bases fitting TRBD2. The CDR3 has 14 residues. V lost 7 bases to trimming and J lost 6 bases; unmatched junction nucleotides: 8. CDR1 SNHLY and CDR2 FYNNEI come from the germline V gene. The CDR3 DNA is TGTGCCAGCACCGAGAGCGGGGTTTCCGGGGAGCTGTTTTTT. Translating gives CASTESGVSGELFF.

This sequence joins TRBV3-1 (or the pseudogene TRBV3-2) and TRBJ2-1; the D gene is possibly TRBD2 (5 bases). The CDR3 is 13 residues long. Germline CDR1 and CDR2: LGHDT and YNNKEL (reference sequence). The V end was cut by 4 bases, the J end by 9 bases, with 13 bases between. The CDR3, as DNA: TGTGCCAGCAGCCCCGCTCGACGGGGTGAGCAGTTCTTC. Its translation is CASSPARRGEQFF.

This chain connects TRBV18 to TRBJ1-6; weak D call: TRBD1 (5 bases). The V end was cut by 0 bases, the J end by 7 bases, with 13 bases between. The germline CDR1 and CDR2 sequences are KGHSH and LQKENI. The CDR3 is made up of 16 amino acids. This chain's CDR3 is CASSPPLGRGNSPLHF. For the CDR3, the DNA is TGTGCCAGCTCACCACCGCTAGGGAGGGGCAATTCACCCCTCCACTTT.

The V call is TRBV11-2, the J call TRBJ2-3, with 10 bases matching TRBD1. The CDR3 is 15 amino acids. Germline CDR1 SGHAT, CDR2 FQNNGV. V lost 6 bases and J lost 6; bases outside the gene matches: 9. For the CDR3, the DNA is TGTGCCAGCAGGGCAGGACAGGGGGGGTTGGATACGCAGTATTTT. It translates to CASRAGQGGLDTQYF.

This chain links TRBV25-1 with TRBJ1-1; 11 nucleotides match TRBD1. Trimming at V came to 1 base and at J to 3 bases, leaving 1 base not matched to a gene. CDR3 length equals 15 residues. Germline V gene lookup returns CDR1 MGHDK and CDR2 SYGVNS. The CDR3 here is CASSEWGQGDTEAFF. The CDR3 DNA sequence: TGTGCCAGCAGTGAATGGGGACAGGGGGACACTGAAGCTTTCTTT.

This clone was seen only once. J is TRBJ2-3 and V is TRBV7-9; D perhaps matches TRBD2 (6 bases). Germline V gives CDR1 SEHNR, CDR2 FQNEAQ (reference sequence). V lost 5 bases and J 3 bases, leaving 12 bases between the germline ends. The CDR3 sequence is 14 residues long. CDR3 nucleotides: TGTGCCAGCAGCGATAGCGGTTCTACAGATACGCAGTATTTT. This encodes CASSDSGSTDTQYF.

This clone was found once. The chain uses TRBV2 and TRBJ1-1; 9 positions agree with TRBD1. The CDR3 extends over 15 amino acids. The trim removed 5 bases at V and 5 bases at J, leaving 9 bases unmatched. Germline V gives CDR1 SNHLY, CDR2 FYNNEI. The CDR3 sequence is CASSKEGQGRTEAFF. CDR3 coding DNA: TGTGCCAGCAGTAAGGAGGGACAGGGAAGAACTGAAGCTTTCTTT.

The chain employs TRBV11-2 and TRBJ2-3; 11 nucleotides agree with TRBD2. J lost 5 bases, V lost 1 base, and 11 bases had no gene match. From germline, CDR1 is SGHAT and CDR2 FQNNGV. The CDR3 spans 18 residues. CDR3: CASSLAGVAGGNRDTQYF. CDR3 DNA sequence: TGTGCCAGCAGCTTAGCAGGGGTAGCGGGGGGGAATAGAGATACGCAGTATTTT.

The CDR3 nucleotides are TGTGCCAGCAGTTCGCAACAGGGAAATGAGCAGTTCTTC. Protein product: CASSSQQGNEQFF. The rearrangement links TRBV27 to TRBJ2-1; D is possibly TRBD1 (6 bases). Trimming removed 4 bases from V and 7 bases from J, with 11 bases in between. CDR1 and CDR2 (germline): MNHEY, SMNVEV (reference sequence). CDR3 length: 13 amino acids.

The J gene is TRBJ1-2, the V gene TRBV4-3, with 9 bases matching TRBD1. V shed 1 base, J shed 2 bases, and the junction held 8 bases outside the gene matches. The CDR3 contains 17 residues. Germline CDR1 is LGHNA and CDR2 is YSLEER. For the CDR3, the DNA is TGCGCCAGCAGCCAAGGCACAGGGGGCTTATTAAACTATGGCTACACCTTC. Protein sequence: CASSQGTGGLLNYGYTF.

The chain is built from TRBV30 and TRBJ1-1; D is possibly TRBD1 (6 bases). Germline assignment: CDR1 GTSNPN and CDR2 SVGIG (reference sequence). The CDR3 length is 13 residues. Trimming left V 3 bases short and J 5 bases short, with 13 bases between. The CDR3 sequence: CAWSLGGRTEAFF. The CDR3 DNA reads TGTGCCTGGAGCCTCGGGGGGCGGACTGAAGCTTTCTTT.

The chain couples TRBV2 to TRBJ1-5, with D perhaps matching TRBD1 (5 bases). Deletions cut 7 bases from V and 5 bases from J, with 15 bases between. CDR3 length: 14 residues. Germline assignment: CDR1 SNHLY and CDR2 FYNNEI. The CDR3 nucleotides are TGTGCCAGCACGTGGCGCAGGGAGGATCAGCCCCAGCATTTT. Residues: CASTWRREDQPQHF.

The genes are TRBV5-1 and TRBJ1-6; 8 nucleotides line up with TRBD1. Germline-derived CDR1 and CDR2 are SGHRS and YFSETQ. J gave up 5 bases and V 7 bases, and 5 bases lay outside the gene matches. This CDR3 contains 14 residues. The DNA of the CDR3 is TGCGCCAGCTCGACAGGGGAAAATAATTCACCCCTCCACTTT. Protein product: CASSTGENNSPLHF.

The chain couples TRBV6-5 to TRBJ2-2; D may be TRBD1 (5 bases). CDR3 length: 14 amino acids. Germline V CDR1 and CDR2: MNHEY, SVGAGI. Trimming took 5 bases from V and 4 from J, leaving 11 bases between them. The CDR3 loop is CASSPRQLTGELFF. The CDR3 DNA sequence: TGTGCCAGCAGTCCCCGACAGCTCACCGGGGAGCTGTTTTTT.